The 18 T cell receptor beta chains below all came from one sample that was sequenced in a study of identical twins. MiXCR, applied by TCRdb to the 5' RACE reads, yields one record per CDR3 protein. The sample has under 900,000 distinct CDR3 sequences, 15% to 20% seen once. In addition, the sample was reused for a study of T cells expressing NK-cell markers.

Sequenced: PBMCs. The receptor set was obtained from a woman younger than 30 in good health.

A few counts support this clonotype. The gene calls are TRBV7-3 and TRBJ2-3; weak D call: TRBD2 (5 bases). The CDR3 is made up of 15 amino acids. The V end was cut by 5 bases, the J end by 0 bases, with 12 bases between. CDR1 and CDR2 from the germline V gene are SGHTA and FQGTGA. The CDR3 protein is CASSHEGFSTDTQYF. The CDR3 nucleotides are TGTGCCAGCAGCCATGAGGGCTTCAGCACAGATACGCAGTATTTT.

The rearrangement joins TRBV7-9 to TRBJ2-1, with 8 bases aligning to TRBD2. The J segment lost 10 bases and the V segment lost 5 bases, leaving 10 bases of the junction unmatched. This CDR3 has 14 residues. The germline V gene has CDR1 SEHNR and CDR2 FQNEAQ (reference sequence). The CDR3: CASSQKGLAGEQFF. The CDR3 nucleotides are TGTGCCAGCAGCCAAAAAGGACTAGCTGGCGAGCAGTTCTTC.

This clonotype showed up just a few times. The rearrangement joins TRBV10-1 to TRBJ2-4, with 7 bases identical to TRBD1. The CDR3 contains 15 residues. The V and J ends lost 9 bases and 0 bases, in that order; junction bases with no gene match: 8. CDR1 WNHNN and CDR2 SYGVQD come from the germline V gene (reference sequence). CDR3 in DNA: TGCGCCAGACAGGGGAAGGCGGCAGCCAAAAACATTCAGTACTTC. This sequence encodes CARQGKAAAKNIQYF.

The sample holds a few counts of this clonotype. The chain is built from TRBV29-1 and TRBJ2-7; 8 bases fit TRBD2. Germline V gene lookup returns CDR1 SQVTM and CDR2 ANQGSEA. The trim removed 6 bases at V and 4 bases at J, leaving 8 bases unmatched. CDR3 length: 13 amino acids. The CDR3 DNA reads TGCAGCGTCCTCGGGAGGGGGTCATACGAGCAGTACTTC. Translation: CSVLGRGSYEQYF.

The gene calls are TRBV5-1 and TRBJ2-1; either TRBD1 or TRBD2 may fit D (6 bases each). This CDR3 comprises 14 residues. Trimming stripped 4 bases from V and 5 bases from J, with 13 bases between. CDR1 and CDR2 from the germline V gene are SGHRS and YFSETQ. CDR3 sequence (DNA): TGCGCCAGCAGCGGGTCCCGGGGGCACAATGAGCAGTTCTTC. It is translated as CASSGSRGHNEQFF. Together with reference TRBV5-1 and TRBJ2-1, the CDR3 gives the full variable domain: KAGVTQTPRYLIKTRGQQVTLSCSPISGHRSVSWYQQTPGQGLQFLFEYFSETQRNKGNFPGRFSGRQFSNSRSEMNVSTLELGDSALYLCASSGSRGHNEQFFGPGTRLTVL.

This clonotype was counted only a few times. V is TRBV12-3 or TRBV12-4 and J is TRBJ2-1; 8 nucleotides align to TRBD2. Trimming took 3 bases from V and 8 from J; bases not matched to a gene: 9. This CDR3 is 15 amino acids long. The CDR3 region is CASSFRLAGVDEQFF. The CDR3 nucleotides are TGTGCCAGCAGTTTTCGTCTAGCGGGTGTCGATGAGCAGTTCTTC.

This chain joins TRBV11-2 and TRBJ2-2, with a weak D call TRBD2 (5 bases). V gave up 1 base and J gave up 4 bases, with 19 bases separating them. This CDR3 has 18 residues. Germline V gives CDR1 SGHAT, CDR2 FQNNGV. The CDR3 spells CASSLGENSKRSTGELFF. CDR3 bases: TGTGCCAGCAGCTTAGGGGAGAACAGTAAGAGGAGCACCGGGGAGCTGTTTTTT.

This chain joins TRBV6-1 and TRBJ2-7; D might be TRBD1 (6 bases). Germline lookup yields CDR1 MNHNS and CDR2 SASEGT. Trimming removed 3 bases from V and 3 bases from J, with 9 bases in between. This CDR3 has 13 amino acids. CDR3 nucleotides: TGTGCCAGCAGTGAGAACAGGGACTACGAGCAGTACTTC. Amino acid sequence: CASSENRDYEQYF.

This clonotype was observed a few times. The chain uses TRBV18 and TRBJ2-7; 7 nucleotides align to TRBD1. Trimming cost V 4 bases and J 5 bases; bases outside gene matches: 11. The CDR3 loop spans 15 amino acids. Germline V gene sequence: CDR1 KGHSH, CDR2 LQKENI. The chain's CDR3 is CASSQPGQRGHEQYF. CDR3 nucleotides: TGTGCCAGCTCACAACCGGGACAGCGTGGCCACGAGCAGTACTTC.

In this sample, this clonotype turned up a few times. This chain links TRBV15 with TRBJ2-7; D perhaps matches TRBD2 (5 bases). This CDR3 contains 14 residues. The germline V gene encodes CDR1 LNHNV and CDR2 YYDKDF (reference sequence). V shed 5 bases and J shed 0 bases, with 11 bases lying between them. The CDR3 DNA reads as TGTGCCACCAGCCTCCGGGGTCCCTCCTACGAGCAGTACTTC. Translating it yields CATSLRGPSYEQYF.

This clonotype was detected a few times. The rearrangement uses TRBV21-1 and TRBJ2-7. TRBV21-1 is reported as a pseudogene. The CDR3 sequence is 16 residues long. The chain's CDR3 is CASSKIGQTGPYEQYF. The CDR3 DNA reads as TGTGCCAGCAGCAAAATTGGTCAGACAGGGCCCTACGAGCAGTACTTC.

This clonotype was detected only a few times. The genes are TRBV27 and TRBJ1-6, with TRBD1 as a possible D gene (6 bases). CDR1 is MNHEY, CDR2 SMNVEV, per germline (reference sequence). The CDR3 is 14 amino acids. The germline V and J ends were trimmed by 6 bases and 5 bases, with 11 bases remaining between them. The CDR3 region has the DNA TGTGCCAGCAGACAGGGAGGGAATAATTCACCCCTCCACTTT. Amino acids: CASRQGGNNSPLHF.

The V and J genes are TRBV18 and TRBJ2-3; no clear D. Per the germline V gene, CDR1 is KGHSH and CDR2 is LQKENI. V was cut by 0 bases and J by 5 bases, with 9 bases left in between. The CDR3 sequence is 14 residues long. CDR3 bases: TGTGCCAGCTCACCACCCCCCGCCCTAGATACGCAGTATTTT. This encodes CASSPPPALDTQYF.

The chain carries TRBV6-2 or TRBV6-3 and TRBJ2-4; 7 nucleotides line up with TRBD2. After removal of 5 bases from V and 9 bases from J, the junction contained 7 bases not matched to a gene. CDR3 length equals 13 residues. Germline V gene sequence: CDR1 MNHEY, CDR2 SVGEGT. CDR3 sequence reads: CASSPEWEGIQYF. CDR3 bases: TGTGCCAGCAGTCCCGAGTGGGAGGGCATTCAGTACTTC.

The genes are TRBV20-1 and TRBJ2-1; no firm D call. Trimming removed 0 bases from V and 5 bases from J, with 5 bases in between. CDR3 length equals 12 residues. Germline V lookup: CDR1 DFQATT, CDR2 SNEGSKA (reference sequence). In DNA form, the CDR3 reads TGCAGTGCTAGAGAGGGCGACAATGAGCAGTTCTTC. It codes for CSAREGDNEQFF.

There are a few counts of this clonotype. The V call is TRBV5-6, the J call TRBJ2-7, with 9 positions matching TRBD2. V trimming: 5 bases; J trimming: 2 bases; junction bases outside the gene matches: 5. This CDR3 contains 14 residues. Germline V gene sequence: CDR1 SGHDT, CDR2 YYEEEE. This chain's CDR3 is CASSISGSTYEQYF. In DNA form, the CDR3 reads TGTGCCAGCAGTATTAGCGGGAGTACCTACGAGCAGTACTTC.

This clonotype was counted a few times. CDR3 residues: CASSHPGQGRFGSTDTQYF. The CDR3 DNA sequence: TGTGCCAGCAGCCACCCCGGACAGGGAAGATTTGGATCCACAGATACGCAGTATTTT. This chain links TRBV9 with TRBJ2-3; 8 positions match TRBD1. The length of the CDR3 is 19 residues. J was trimmed by 2 bases and V by 4 bases; bases with no gene match: 18. Germline CDR1 SGDLS, CDR2 YYNGEE.

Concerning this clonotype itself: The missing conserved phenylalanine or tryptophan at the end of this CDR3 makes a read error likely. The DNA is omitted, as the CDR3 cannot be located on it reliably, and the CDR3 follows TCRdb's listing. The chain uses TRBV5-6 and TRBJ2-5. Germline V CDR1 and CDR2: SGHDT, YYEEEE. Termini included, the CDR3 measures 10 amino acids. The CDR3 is CASSSPKQTI.